This TCR beta chain is from a study of blood T cell repertoires in COVID-19. Losses at the gene ends were 4 bases for V and 5 bases for J; bases not matched to a gene: 7. The germline V gene has CDR1 SQVTM and CDR2 ANQGSEA. The CDR3 has 14 amino acids. The assay was immunoSEQ multiplex PCR, and TCRdb's table has in-frame clones only and misses some. The repertoire holds over 120,000 clones, with over 65% as singletons. The chain couples TRBV29-1 to TRBJ2-5; the match to TRBD1 covers 10 bases. This clonotype originated in a woman between 50 and 59 years old who had recovered from COVID-19. The sequencing input was PBMCs or T cells enriched from blood (not recorded which). CDR3 coding DNA: TGCAGCGTTGCGAAGGGACAGGGGCCGGAGACCCAGTACTTC. Protein product: CSVAKGQGPETQYF.